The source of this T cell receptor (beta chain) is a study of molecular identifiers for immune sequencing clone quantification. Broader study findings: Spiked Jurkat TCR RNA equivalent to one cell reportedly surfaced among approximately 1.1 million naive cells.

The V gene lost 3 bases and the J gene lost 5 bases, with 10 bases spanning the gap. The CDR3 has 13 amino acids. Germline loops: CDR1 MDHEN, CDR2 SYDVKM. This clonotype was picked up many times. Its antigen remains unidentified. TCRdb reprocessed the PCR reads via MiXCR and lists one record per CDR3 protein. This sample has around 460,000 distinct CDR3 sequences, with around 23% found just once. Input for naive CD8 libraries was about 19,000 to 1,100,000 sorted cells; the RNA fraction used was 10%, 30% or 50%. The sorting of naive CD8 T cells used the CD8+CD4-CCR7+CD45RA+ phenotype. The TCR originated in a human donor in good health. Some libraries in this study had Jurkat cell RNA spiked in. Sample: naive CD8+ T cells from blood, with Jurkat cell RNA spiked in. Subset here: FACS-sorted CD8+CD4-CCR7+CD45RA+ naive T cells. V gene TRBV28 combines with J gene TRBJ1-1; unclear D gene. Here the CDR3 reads CASSFGRGTEAFF. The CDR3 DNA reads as TGTGCCAGCAGTTTTGGGAGAGGAACTGAAGCTTTCTTT.